This T cell receptor (beta chain) came from a study of T cell changes during pregnancy in multiple sclerosis. The germline V gene has CDR1 SGHVS and CDR2 FNYEAQ. The CDR3 sequence is 16 residues long. J was trimmed by 4 bases and V by 5 bases; bases with no gene match: 9. Method: immunoSEQ multiplex PCR; TCRdb's copy keeps in-frame clones and lacks some. The sample carries around 80,000 clones, about 90% recorded once. This clone was seen once. The sample in question was peripheral blood, obtained before pregnancy. This receptor was obtained from a female donor with multiple sclerosis, enrolled in a pregnancy study. The genes are TRBV7-6 and TRBJ1-4; 8 bases are a match to TRBD1. As DNA, the CDR3 is TGTGCCAGCAGCGCCGGGACAGGCCTACGTAATGAAAAACTGTTTTTT. Amino acid sequence: CASSAGTGLRNEKLFF.